Following are 27 T cell receptor beta chains from one sample sequenced in a study of spatial heterogeneity in lung cancer. One entry per CDR3 protein results from TCRdb running MiXCR on the 5' RACE reads. The data show roughly 46,000 distinct CDR3 sequences, approximately 12% seen once. The time point here: blood at routine non-recurrence follow-up after resection. The source material was PBMCs, sampled at follow-up. The origin of the receptors is a male donor with early-stage non-small cell lung cancer.

This clonotype was detected only a few times. V gene TRBV18 combines with J gene TRBJ2-7; 9 positions match TRBD2. The junction had 4 bases not matched to a gene; V was cut back by 3 bases and J by 1 base. The length of the CDR3 is 15 residues. The germline V gene has CDR1 KGHSH and CDR2 LQKENI. CDR3 in amino acids: CASSPPGLASYEQYF. As DNA, the CDR3 is TGTGCCAGCTCACCCCCGGGACTAGCATCCTACGAGCAGTACTTC.

This clonotype was counted between two and nine times. V and J are TRBV5-1 and TRBJ2-3, with unresolved D. Germline V gives CDR1 SGHRS, CDR2 YFSETQ. The V gene lost 1 base and the J gene lost 2 bases, with 11 bases spanning the gap. The CDR3 is made up of 15 amino acids. The CDR3 nucleotides read TGCGCCAGCAGCTTGCCATCTTTGAACACAGATACGCAGTATTTT. It yields the protein CASSLPSLNTDTQYF.

CDR3 sequence reads: CASSDRRDTDSYEQYF. CDR3 coding DNA: TGTGCCAGCAGTGACCGCCGGGACACCGACTCCTACGAGCAGTACTTC. This chain connects TRBV6-4 to TRBJ2-7; tentative D call: TRBD1 (6 bases). CDR3 length: 16 residues. Trimming stripped 2 bases from V and 0 bases from J, with 14 bases between. Looked up from germline, CDR1 is MRHNA and CDR2 is SNTAGT.

This clonotype has ten or more counts. The V gene is TRBV28, the J gene TRBJ2-4; D possibly matches TRBD1 or TRBD2 (5 bases each). Trimming took 6 bases from V and 2 from J, leaving 20 bases between them. The CDR3 is made up of 17 amino acids. CDR1 and CDR2 (germline): MDHEN, SYDVKM. CDR3 nucleotide sequence: TGTGCCAGCAGGCCCGGACTCGGAAAGGGGACCAAAAACATTCAGTACTTC. Its translation: CASRPGLGKGTKNIQYF.

This clonotype has a single count. Given a much more abundant clone one base away, this may be a read error. The chain couples TRBV14 to TRBJ1-2; D ambiguous. Germline V gene sequence: CDR1 SGHDN, CDR2 FVKESK. The CDR3 runs to 13 residues. The CDR3 reads CTSSFRRDYGYTF. For the CDR3, the DNA is TGTACCAGCAGCTTTCGCCGTGACTATGGCTACACCTTC.

In its sample, this clonotype was seen many times. The rearrangement links TRBV6-1 to TRBJ1-1; D is uncertain. This CDR3 contains 15 residues. Germline loops: CDR1 MNHNS, CDR2 SASEGT. V was clipped by 1 base and J by 2 bases, with 11 bases between them. CDR3 sequence reads: CASSEDQRKNTEAFF. The CDR3 DNA reads as TGTGCCAGCAGTGAAGATCAGAGAAAAAACACTGAAGCTTTCTTT.

At least ten counts were recorded for this clonotype. CDR3 sequence reads: CASKREGEAYEQYF. CDR3 DNA sequence: TGCGCCAGCAAGAGAGAGGGAGAGGCCTACGAGCAGTACTTC. The V and J genes are TRBV5-1 and TRBJ2-7; a weak D match, TRBD2 (5 bases). Germline values: CDR1 SGHRS, CDR2 YFSETQ. The CDR3 has 14 residues. Trimming took 6 bases from V and 2 from J, leaving 15 bases between them.

This clonotype was seen at least ten times. The chain recombines TRBV12-3 or TRBV12-4 with TRBJ1-6; D may be TRBD1 (5 bases). V dropped 5 bases and J dropped 7 bases, with 18 bases sitting between them. The CDR3 is 16 amino acids. The chain's CDR3 is CASSPGGSTPNSPLHF. CDR3 DNA sequence: TGTGCCAGCAGTCCGGGGGGTTCCACACCAAATTCACCCCTCCACTTT.

This clonotype showed up just a few times. V is TRBV18 and J is TRBJ1-2, with TRBD1 as a possible D gene (6 bases). Deletions cut 2 bases from V and 4 bases from J, with 17 bases between. The length of the CDR3 is 16 residues. Germline lookup yields CDR1 KGHSH and CDR2 LQKENI. The CDR3 region is CASSPEAGGQFYGYTF. CDR3 nucleotide sequence: TGTGCCAGCTCACCAGAAGCGGGGGGCCAGTTCTATGGCTACACCTTC.

This clonotype was found many times. The J gene is TRBJ2-1, the V gene TRBV4-3; 7 bases fit TRBD2. Germline V gene sequence: CDR1 LGHNA, CDR2 YSLEER. The CDR3 totals 16 residues. V lost 0 bases and J lost 2; bases outside the gene matches: 4. The CDR3 DNA follows: TGCGCCAGCAGCCAAGACCCAGCGGGGCCCTACAATGAGCAGTTCTTC. It specifies CASSQDPAGPYNEQFF.

This clonotype has a count of ten or more. This chain uses TRBV12-3 or TRBV12-4 with TRBJ1-2; TRBD1 is a possible D gene (5 bases). The CDR3 has 13 residues. Between the trimmed V and J ends, which lost 10 bases and 7 bases, there was a span of 19 bases. The CDR3 protein is CATSLRGLGGYTF. Written as DNA, the CDR3 is TGTGCCACCTCCTTAAGGGGCTTAGGTGGCTACACCTTC.

This clonotype was seen ten or more times. The gene calls are TRBV7-9 and TRBJ2-7; possibly TRBD1 for D (6 bases). This CDR3 spans 16 amino acids. Per germline, CDR1 SEHNR and CDR2 FQNEAQ (reference sequence). Trimming took off 8 bases at V and 1 base at J, with 21 bases between the two ends. CDR3 region: CASRPIPGTGSYEQYF. The DNA of the CDR3 is TGTGCCAGCCGACCCATCCCCGGAACAGGGTCCTACGAGCAGTACTTC.

The V and J genes are TRBV7-6 and TRBJ1-2; 8 positions match TRBD1. There are 15 residues in the CDR3. Per the germline V gene, CDR1 is SGHVS and CDR2 is FNYEAQ. After removal of 1 base from V and 6 bases from J, the junction contained 7 bases not matched to a gene. For the CDR3, the DNA is TGTGCCAGCAGCTTAGTCACGACAGGGGTGAATGGCTACACCTTC. It encodes CASSLVTTGVNGYTF. The variable domain in full, with the rest retrieved from reference TRBV7-6 and TRBJ1-2, is GAGVSQSPRYKVTKRGQDVALRCDPISGHVSLYWYRQALGQGPEFLTYFNYEAQQDKSGLPNDRFSAERPEGSISTLTIQRTEQRDSAMYRCASSLVTTGVNGYTFGSGTRLTVV.

Only a few counts were recorded for this clonotype. As DNA, the CDR3 is TGCAGTGCTAGAGGGGAGGCAAAAGGCGGGGATGAGCAGTTCTTC. Its protein product is CSARGEAKGGDEQFF. This sequence joins TRBV20-1 and TRBJ2-1; the D gene is possibly TRBD2 (6 bases). V dropped 1 base and J dropped 8 bases, with 18 bases sitting between them. Germline V CDR1 and CDR2: DFQATT, SNEGSKA (reference sequence). This CDR3 has 15 residues.

This clonotype was observed at least ten times. The CDR3 region is CASSSGSTNEKLFF. In DNA, the CDR3 is TGTGCCAGCAGCTCGGGTTCAACTAATGAAAAACTGTTTTTT. V gene TRBV7-9 combines with J gene TRBJ1-4; D not resolved. This CDR3 is built from 14 residues. CDR1 and CDR2 (germline): SEHNR, FQNEAQ (reference sequence). V was pared by 4 bases and J by 0 bases, with 6 bases between.

This clonotype was seen a few times. This sequence joins TRBV27 and TRBJ1-5, with a tentative D call TRBD1 (5 bases). Germline CDR1 reads MNHEY; CDR2 reads SMNVEV (reference sequence). The germline V and J ends were trimmed by 6 bases and 2 bases, with 20 bases remaining between them. The CDR3 spans 17 residues. The CDR3 reads CASSPWFGARGNQPQHF. For the CDR3, the DNA is TGTGCCAGCAGCCCTTGGTTTGGGGCCCGTGGCAATCAGCCCCAGCATTTT.

This clonotype was seen only a few times. V is TRBV7-2 and J is TRBJ1-5, with TRBD1 as a possible D gene (6 bases). The CDR3 covers 15 residues. V was cut by 1 base and J by 3 bases, with 10 bases left in between. Germline CDR1 reads SGHTA; CDR2 reads FQGNSA. CDR3 sequence reads: CASSLVDSHNQPQHF. The DNA of the CDR3 is TGTGCCAGCAGCTTAGTGGACAGTCACAATCAGCCCCAGCATTTT.

In this sample, this clonotype turned up a few times. This chain joins TRBV11-2 and TRBJ1-1, with TRBD1 as a possible D gene (5 bases). The CDR3 sequence is 14 residues long. Trimming took off 5 bases at V and 10 bases at J, with 20 bases between the two ends. CDR1 SGHAT and CDR2 FQNNGV come from the germline V gene. The CDR3 DNA sequence: TGTGCCAGCAGCCGGGCCCCAGGTCCTGGGGGAGCTTTCTTT. Residues: CASSRAPGPGGAFF.

The chain links TRBV5-1 to TRBJ2-3; the D gene is possibly TRBD2 (6 bases). The CDR3 contains 15 residues. Deletions cut 0 bases from V and 0 bases from J, with 8 bases between. Germline V gene data show CDR1 as SGHRS and CDR2 as YFSETQ. DNA for the CDR3: TGCGCCAGCAGCTTGGAGCGGGTTAGCACAGATACGCAGTATTTT. It translates to CASSLERVSTDTQYF.

This clonotype was seen ten or more times. V gene TRBV5-1 combines with J gene TRBJ2-5; 10 nucleotides line up with TRBD2. The germline V gene encodes CDR1 SGHRS and CDR2 YFSETQ. V trimming: 0 bases; J trimming: 5 bases; junction bases outside the gene matches: 4. CDR3 size: 15 residues. The CDR3 coding sequence is TGCGCCAGCAGCTTGGAGCGGGGGGGCTTCGAGACCCAGTACTTC. Protein product: CASSLERGGFETQYF.

This chain links TRBV7-9 with TRBJ1-1, with D perhaps TRBD1 (5 bases). V lost 7 bases and J 4 bases, leaving 13 bases between the germline ends. Germline V lookup: CDR1 SEHNR, CDR2 FQNEAQ (reference sequence). The CDR3 length is 13 residues. The CDR3 DNA reads TGTGCCAGCACCGGAAGGGGAGGCACTGAAGCTTTCTTT. It is translated as CASTGRGGTEAFF.

V gene TRBV11-2 combines with J gene TRBJ2-1; D remains ambiguous. This CDR3 region has 13 residues. Trimming shortened V by 3 bases and J by 6 bases, and 9 bases separated the two germline ends. Per germline, CDR1 SGHAT and CDR2 FQNNGV. The CDR3 loop is CASSFGRPNEQFF. The CDR3 nucleotides read TGTGCCAGCAGCTTCGGTAGGCCCAATGAGCAGTTCTTC.

The chain couples TRBV7-2 to TRBJ1-5, with D tentatively TRBD1 (6 bases). This CDR3 is built from 15 residues. Germline V gene sequence: CDR1 SGHTA, CDR2 FQGNSA. V lost 3 bases and J lost 5, with 14 bases in between. For the CDR3, the DNA is TGTGCCAGCAGCTTGACCGGGGGGCGGGATCAGCCCCAGCATTTT. Amino acid sequence: CASSLTGGRDQPQHF.

This clonotype was seen many times. The chain has TRBV14 and TRBJ2-7, with 7 bases lining up with TRBD1. Germline CDR1 is SGHDN and CDR2 is FVKESK. This CDR3 contains 15 residues. V was clipped by 4 bases and J by 1 base; unmatched bases: 7. CDR3 in amino acids: CASSRRPGQSYEQYF. The CDR3 DNA sequence: TGTGCCAGCAGCCGACGTCCGGGACAGTCCTACGAGCAGTACTTC.

This clonotype has a count of ten or more. The chain carries TRBV12-3 or TRBV12-4 and TRBJ2-3; possibly TRBD2 for D (5 bases). Trimming cost V 6 bases and J 1 base, with 14 bases left between them. The CDR3 has 15 residues. This CDR3 is CASSSSGSGTDTQYF. The CDR3 DNA is TGTGCCAGCAGCTCTTCGGGGTCGGGCACAGATACGCAGTATTTT.

The V and J genes are TRBV28 and TRBJ2-3; D is unclear. The V gene's germline CDR1 is MDHEN and CDR2 SYDVKM. V gave up 9 bases and J gave up 3 bases, with 16 bases separating them. The CDR3 covers 14 residues. This CDR3 is CASHGPPTTDTQYF. The CDR3, as DNA: TGTGCCAGTCATGGCCCTCCTACTACAGATACGCAGTATTTT.

The chain recombines TRBV12-3 or TRBV12-4 with TRBJ2-1; D perhaps matches TRBD1 (7 bases). Trimming pared 3 bases from V and 9 bases from J, leaving 21 bases between. The CDR3 spans 16 residues. CDR3 DNA: TGTGCCAGCAGTTTTGGGGGGTCGGCAGGGGGTGGTGAGCAGTTCTTC. This codes for CASSFGGSAGGGEQFF.